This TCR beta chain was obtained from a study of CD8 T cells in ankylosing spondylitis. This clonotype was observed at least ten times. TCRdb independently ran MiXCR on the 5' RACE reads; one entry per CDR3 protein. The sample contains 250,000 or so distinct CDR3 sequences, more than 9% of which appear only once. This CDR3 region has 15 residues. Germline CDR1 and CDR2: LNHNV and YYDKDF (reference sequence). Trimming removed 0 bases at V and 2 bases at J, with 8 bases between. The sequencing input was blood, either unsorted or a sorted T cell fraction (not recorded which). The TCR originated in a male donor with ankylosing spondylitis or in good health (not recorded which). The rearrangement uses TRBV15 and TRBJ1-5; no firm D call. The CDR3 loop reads CATSREGRGNQPQHF. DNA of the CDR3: TGTGCCACCAGCAGAGAAGGGAGGGGCAATCAGCCCCAGCATTTT.